Below, 11 T cell receptor beta chains from the same sample are listed, as sequenced in a study of blood T cell repertoires in COVID-19. Here immunoSEQ multiplex PCR was the method, and the copy in TCRdb shows in-frame clones only, minus some. Among about 300,000 clones, approximately 91% were seen once, and the ten largest hold 2.2%. Sequencing was carried out using peripheral blood. Every receptor here comes from a young woman with COVID-19, enrolled during active disease.

J is TRBJ2-7 and V is TRBV2; TRBD2 matches 8 bases. V trimming: 4 bases; J trimming: 5 bases; junction bases outside the gene matches: 16. Germline V CDR1 and CDR2: SNHLY, FYNNEI. The CDR3 covers 17 residues. DNA for the CDR3: TGTGCCAGCAGTGGCGTGTCTAGCGGGCTTTGGGGGAACGAGCAGTACTTC. Its protein product is CASSGVSSGLWGNEQYF.

The CDR3 reads CASSLDGTYNEQFF. Written as DNA, the CDR3 is TGCGCCAGCTCCTTGGACGGGACCTACAATGAGCAGTTCTTC. The chain couples TRBV5-1 to TRBJ2-1; D is possibly TRBD2 (5 bases). The germline gives CDR1 SGHRS, CDR2 YFSETQ. The CDR3 consists of 14 residues. V dropped 7 bases and J dropped 2 bases, with 13 bases sitting between them.

The chain uses TRBV12-3 or TRBV12-4 and TRBJ1-1; D is possibly TRBD1 (5 bases). Trimming cost V 2 bases and J 6 bases, with 7 bases left between them. The CDR3 is 12 amino acids. CDR3 in amino acids: CASSLSRAEAFF. CDR3 DNA sequence: TGTGCCAGCAGTTTAAGCAGGGCTGAAGCTTTCTTT.

The rearrangement links TRBV5-1 to TRBJ2-6; unclear D gene. Germline values: CDR1 SGHRS, CDR2 YFSETQ. The CDR3 runs 16 residues. With 0 bases removed from V and 0 bases from J, the gap between germline ends came to 7 bases. The CDR3 DNA is TGCGCCAGCAGCTTGGGTGTAATCTCTGGGGCCAACGTCCTGACTTTC. Its translation is CASSLGVISGANVLTF.

This chain uses TRBV30 with TRBJ1-1, with TRBD1 matching 7 bases. CDR1 is GTSNPN and CDR2 is SVGIG in the germline V gene (reference sequence). J was trimmed by 5 bases and V by 2 bases; bases with no gene match: 14. The CDR3 loop spans 16 amino acids. This CDR3 is CAWSSTGGGVFTEAFF. DNA for the CDR3: TGTGCCTGGAGTTCTACCGGAGGGGGCGTATTTACTGAAGCTTTCTTT.

This chain joins TRBV19 and TRBJ2-3; 13 nucleotides align to TRBD2. The CDR3 length is 16 residues. Germline-derived CDR1 and CDR2 are LNHDA and SQIVND (reference sequence). The trim removed 5 bases at V and 4 bases at J, leaving 6 bases unmatched. For the CDR3, the DNA is TGTGCCAGTAGTTCCTGGACTAGCGGGAGTCCAGATACGCAGTATTTT. Translation gives CASSSWTSGSPDTQYF.

In DNA, the CDR3 is TGTGCCACTTTCCCGGGACAGGGGGCTAGCACTGAAGCTTTCTTT. It codes for CATFPGQGASTEAFF. The V call is TRBV6-5, the J call TRBJ1-1; 12 bases agree with TRBD1. The CDR3 runs to 15 residues. CDR1 and CDR2 from the germline V gene are MNHEY and SVGAGI. The V segment lost 10 bases and the J segment 4 bases; nucleotides outside the gene matches: 10.

This chain uses TRBV7-8 with TRBJ1-5; tentatively, D is TRBD1 (6 bases). The germline V gene has CDR1 SGHVS and CDR2 FQNEAQ. V lost 1 base and J lost 6, with 16 bases in between. The CDR3 is 16 amino acids. The CDR3 is CASSLGPGGGGQPQHF. CDR3 DNA: TGTGCCAGCAGCTTAGGTCCGGGGGGAGGGGGTCAGCCCCAGCATTTT.

This sequence joins TRBV19 and TRBJ1-1, with 10 bases lining up with TRBD1. The germline V gene encodes CDR1 LNHDA and CDR2 SQIVND (reference sequence). The CDR3 has 16 amino acids. V lost 5 bases to trimming and J lost 4 bases; unmatched junction nucleotides: 10. The CDR3 spells CASSRPQGQGSTEAFF. The DNA for the CDR3 is TGTGCCAGTAGTCGACCCCAGGGACAGGGGTCCACTGAAGCTTTCTTT.

This chain joins TRBV6-5 and TRBJ1-1; D remains ambiguous. V was trimmed by 4 bases and J by 1 base, leaving 7 bases between them. The CDR3 loop spans 13 amino acids. Germline V lookup: CDR1 MNHEY, CDR2 SVGAGI. CDR3 loop: CASSSSRNTEAFF. CDR3 coding DNA: TGTGCCAGCAGTTCCTCTAGGAACACTGAAGCTTTCTTT.

V gene TRBV5-4 combines with J gene TRBJ2-5; D is undetermined. This CDR3 is built from 13 residues. Germline CDR1 reads SGHNT; CDR2 reads YYREEE (reference sequence). V shed 1 base and J shed 3 bases, with 7 bases lying between them. CDR3 sequence: CASSLYGEETQYF. CDR3 nucleotides: TGTGCCAGCAGCTTGTATGGAGAAGAGACCCAGTACTTC.